Listed below are T cell receptor beta chains from one sample, sequenced in a study of blood T cell repertoires in COVID-19. The table came from immunoSEQ multiplex PCR; TCRdb's copy has only in-frame clones and leaves some out. Among approximately 94,000 clones listed, 88% were seen once. The specimen sequenced was peripheral blood. The source is a woman of 80 years or more with active COVID-19. CDR3s include the opening cysteine and the closing phenylalanine or tryptophan. A D gene is named only where the DNA matches it firmly. Size is stated for part of the rows, as once, few or many counts, or as a class when the clone is expanded.

abundance | j_gene | len | v_gene | d_gene | CDR3nt | CDR3aa
NA | TRBJ2-2 | 16 | TRBV7-3 | NA | TGTGCCAGCAGCTTAGCGGGGTTCTGGAACACCGGGGAGCTGTTTTTT | CASSLAGFWNTGELFF
NA | TRBJ2-1 | 12 | TRBV5-6 | NA | TGTGCCAGCACCTTCGAAGGCGGTGAGCAGTTCTTC | CASTFEGGEQFF
NA | TRBJ2-1 | 15 | TRBV9 | NA | TGTGCCAGCAGCGTAGTAGGGGGTTTTTACAATGAGCAGTTCTTC | CASSVVGGFYNEQFF
NA | TRBJ2-7 | 13 | TRBV4-3 | NA | TGCGCCAGCAGCCAAGAGCGGGCGAGGGAGCAGTACTTC | CASSQERAREQYF
NA | TRBJ2-7 | 15 | TRBV19 | TRBD1 | TGTGCCAGTAGTACGGGACAGAGGAGCTCCTACGAGCAGTACTTC | CASSTGQRSSYEQYF
NA | TRBJ2-3 | 17 | TRBV24-1 | TRBD1 | TGTGCCACCAGTGACCCTGGGACAGGGGATACGACAGATACGCAGTATTTT | CATSDPGTGDTTDTQYF
NA | TRBJ2-5 | 15 | TRBV7-3 | TRBD2 | TGTGCCAGCAGCTTCGGACTAGCGGACAGGGAGACCCAGTACTTC | CASSFGLADRETQYF
NA | TRBJ1-1 | 15 | TRBV12-1 | NA | TGTGCCAGCAGCTCCTATGACAGATTGAACACTGAAGCTTTCTTT | CASSSYDRLNTEAFF
NA | TRBJ2-2 | 15 | TRBV9 | NA | TGTGCCAGCAGCGCGGAGATTACTAGATCCGGGGAGCTGTTTTTT | CASSAEITRSGELFF
NA | TRBJ2-2 | 15 | TRBV20-1 | NA | TGCAGTGCTAGTAGGCCTAACGGGAACCCCGGGGAGCTGTTTTTT | CSASRPNGNPGELFF
few | TRBJ1-5 | 14 | TRBV7-8 | TRBD1 | TGTGCCAGCAGCTTAAGACAGGGGAATCAGCCCCAGCATTTT | CASSLRQGNQPQHF
NA | TRBJ2-5 | 15 | TRBV5-6 | TRBD2 | TGTGCCAGCAGTCATACGACTAGCGGGAAAGAGACCCAGTACTTC | CASSHTTSGKETQYF
NA | TRBJ1-5 | 14 | TRBV5-4 | NA | TGTGCCAGCAGCTTGGGGGGCTCCAATCAGCCCCAGCATTTT | CASSLGGSNQPQHF
NA | TRBJ2-4 | 15 | TRBV6-2/TRBV6-3 | NA | TGTGCCAGCAGTACGAGGGCCCTTCCCAAAAACATTCAGTACTTC | CASSTRALPKNIQYF
NA | TRBJ2-3 | 13 | TRBV7-9 | NA | TGTGCCAGCAGCTCCACAGGAGCAGATACGCAGTATTTT | CASSSTGADTQYF
NA | TRBJ2-5 | 15 | TRBV10-3 | TRBD2 | TGTGCCATCAGGAGGACAGGGACTAGCGGAGAGACCCAGTACTTC | CAIRRTGTSGETQYF
NA | TRBJ2-3 | 12 | TRBV11-3 | TRBD1 | TGTGCCAGCTCCCGGGACAGAGATACGCAGTATTTT | CASSRDRDTQYF
NA | TRBJ2-5 | 13 | TRBV12-3/TRBV12-4 | TRBD2 | TGTGCCAGCAGAAAGACTAGCGGAGAGACCCAGTACTTC | CASRKTSGETQYF
NA | TRBJ2-5 | 16 | TRBV12-2 | NA | TGTGCAAGTCGCTGCCGCTTGTGGAGGGTCGGGGAGACCCAGTACTTC | CASRCRLWRVGETQYF
once | TRBJ1-1 | 13 | TRBV16 | NA | TGTGCCAGCAGCCAATCTAGGACAAAGTTGGCTTTCTTT | CASSQSRTKLAFF
NA | TRBJ2-1 | 13 | TRBV18 | NA | TGTGCCAGCTCACCTCGAGGGTCCGATGAGCAGTTCTTC | CASSPRGSDEQFF
NA | TRBJ1-3 | 17 | TRBV9 | NA | TGTGCCAGCAGCGTAGATGTCACCGGCAGGGCTGGAAACACCATATATTTT | CASSVDVTGRAGNTIYF
NA | TRBJ2-3 | 14 | TRBV7-2 | NA | TGTGCCAGCAGCTTTATAGCGGAAGGGGATACGCAGTATTTT | CASSFIAEGDTQYF
NA | TRBJ2-7 | 17 | TRBV3-1/TRBV3-2 | TRBD2 | TGTGCCAGCAGCCAAGATTTTAGCGGGATTAGCTCCTACGAGCAGTACTTC | CASSQDFSGISSYEQYF
NA | TRBJ2-7 | 11 | TRBV11-3 | NA | TGTGCCAGCAGCTTAATCAACGAGCAGTACTTC | CASSLINEQYF
NA | TRBJ2-1 | 15 | TRBV5-1 | TRBD1 | TGCGCCAGCAGCTTTACCGGGACAGGGACAATTGAGCAGTTCTTC | CASSFTGTGTIEQFF
NA | TRBJ2-5 | 14 | TRBV4-1 | NA | TGCGCCAGCAGCCAAGGGGCTAGCTGGGAGACCCAGTACTTC | CASSQGASWETQYF
NA | TRBJ2-7 | 16 | TRBV7-8 | TRBD2 | TGTGCCAGCAGCCGCGAGGGGACTAGCGGGAGCTACGAGCAGTACTTC | CASSREGTSGSYEQYF
NA | TRBJ1-2 | 11 | TRBV3-1/TRBV3-2 | NA | TGTGCCAGCAGCCACGGCTATGGCTACACCTTC | CASSHGYGYTF
NA | TRBJ2-1 | 16 | TRBV24-1 | TRBD2 | TGTGCCACCGGGACTAGCGGGGCGAAGGACTACAATGAGCAGTTCTTC | CATGTSGAKDYNEQFF
NA | TRBJ2-7 | 16 | TRBV5-4 | NA | TGTGCCAGCAGCTTGGGTCGCGGCGGAGGGGATTACGAGCAGTACTTC | CASSLGRGGGDYEQYF
NA | TRBJ2-3 | 18 | TRBV6-2/TRBV6-3 | TRBD1 | TGTGCCAGCAGTAACGGACAGGGTCGGTTTTTGTACACAGATACGCAGTATTTT | CASSNGQGRFLYTDTQYF
few | TRBJ2-3 | 14 | TRBV5-6 | TRBD1 | TGTGCCAGCAGCCTGACAGGGTTCACAGATACGCAGTATTTT | CASSLTGFTDTQYF
NA | TRBJ2-7 | 14 | TRBV5-5 | TRBD2 | TGTGCCAGCAGTCCACTAGCGTACACCTACGAGCAGTACTTC | CASSPLAYTYEQYF
NA | TRBJ2-3 | 15 | TRBV25-1 | NA | TGTGCCAGCAGTGAATGGAGGGATAGCACAGATACGCAGTATTTT | CASSEWRDSTDTQYF
once | TRBJ1-6 | 16 | TRBV3-1/TRBV3-2 | NA | TGTGCCAGCAGCCAAGTCTCGGGGGGCGCGGGTTCACCCCTCCACTTT | CASSQVSGGAGSPLHF
NA | TRBJ2-1 | 13 | TRBV10-3 | NA | TGTGCCATCAGCTACGCCGTCTACAATGAGCAGTTCTTC | CAISYAVYNEQFF
NA | TRBJ2-7 | 16 | TRBV19 | TRBD2 | TGTGCCAGTAGTCCGACTAGCGGGAGGGCCGTCGACGAGCAGTACTTC | CASSPTSGRAVDEQYF
NA | TRBJ1-3 | 16 | TRBV9 | TRBD1 | TGTGCCAGCAGCTCCCGGACAGGCGTATCTGGAAACACCATATATTTT | CASSSRTGVSGNTIYF
NA | TRBJ2-2 | 19 | TRBV4-3 | TRBD1 | TGCGCCAGCAGCCAAGATTGGAGTATTACAGGGGGTTTTACCGGGGAGCTGTTTTTT | CASSQDWSITGGFTGELFF
NA | TRBJ2-7 | 22 | TRBV6-4 | TRBD2 | TGTGCCAGCAGTGACCCTCACGACCTCCGGGACAAAGGGACTAGCGGCGGCTACGAGCAGTACTTC | CASSDPHDLRDKGTSGGYEQYF
NA | TRBJ2-5 | 14 | TRBV4-1 | NA | TGCGCCAGCAGCCGATCCAGGACAGAAGAGACCCAGTACTTC | CASSRSRTEETQYF
once | TRBJ1-5 | 14 | TRBV2 | TRBD1 | TGTGCCAGCAAACCCGGGACAGGGGATCAGCCCCAGCATTTT | CASKPGTGDQPQHF
NA | TRBJ2-2 | 11 | TRBV4-2 | NA | TGTGCCAGCGGGCAGGGGTTGGAGCTGTTTTTT | CASGQGLELFF
NA | TRBJ2-3 | 17 | TRBV7-2 | TRBD1 | TGTGCCAGCAGCCCCAACGGTGGGACAGGGGGCGCAGATACGCAGTATTTT | CASSPNGGTGGADTQYF
NA | TRBJ2-7 | 15 | TRBV6-2/TRBV6-3 | NA | TGTGCCAGCAGTTACAGTCTAGCGATATCATACGAGCAGTACTTC | CASSYSLAISYEQYF
NA | TRBJ2-1 | 15 | TRBV28 | NA | TGTGCCAGCAGTTCCCTAGGAGCCGGGACAACTGAGCAGTTCTTC | CASSSLGAGTTEQFF
NA | TRBJ2-5 | 15 | TRBV5-1 | NA | TGCGCCAGCAGCATCCCAGGGCGGGGACAAGAGACCCAGTACTTC | CASSIPGRGQETQYF
NA | TRBJ1-5 | 15 | TRBV19 | NA | TGTGCCAGTAGATGGGGGGGAGGGAGCAATCAGCCCCAGCATTTT | CASRWGGGSNQPQHF
NA | TRBJ2-1 | 16 | TRBV14 | TRBD1 | TGTGCCAGCAGCCAAGCCGGGACAGGTATGTACAATGAGCAGTTCTTC | CASSQAGTGMYNEQFF
NA | TRBJ2-2 | 14 | TRBV29-1 | NA | TGCAGCGTTGTCGGACAGACGAACACCGGGGAGCTGTTTTTT | CSVVGQTNTGELFF
NA | TRBJ2-2 | 16 | TRBV19 | TRBD2 | TGTGCCAGTAGTCCCCCGTTTACTAGCGGCACCGGGGAGCTGTTTTTT | CASSPPFTSGTGELFF
few | TRBJ2-7 | 16 | TRBV7-6 | TRBD1 | TGTGCCAGCAGCACCCATCGACAGGGGAGCTCCTACGAGCAGTACTTC | CASSTHRQGSSYEQYF
NA | TRBJ2-5 | 15 | TRBV27 | TRBD2 | TGTGCCAGCAGTTTATTGACGGGAGGGCTAGAGACCCAGTACTTC | CASSLLTGGLETQYF